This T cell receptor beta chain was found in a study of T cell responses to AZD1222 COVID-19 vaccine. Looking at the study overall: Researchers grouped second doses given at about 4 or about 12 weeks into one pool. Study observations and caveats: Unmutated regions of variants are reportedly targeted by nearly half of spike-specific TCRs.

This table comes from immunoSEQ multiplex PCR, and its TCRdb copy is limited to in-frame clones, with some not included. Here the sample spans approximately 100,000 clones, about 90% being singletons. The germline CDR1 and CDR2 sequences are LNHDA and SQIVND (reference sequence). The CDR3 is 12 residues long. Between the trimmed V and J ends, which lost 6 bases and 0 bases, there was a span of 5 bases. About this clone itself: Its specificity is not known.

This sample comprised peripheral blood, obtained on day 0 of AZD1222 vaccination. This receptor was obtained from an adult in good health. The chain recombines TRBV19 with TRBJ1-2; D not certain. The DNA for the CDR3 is TGTGCCAGTAGGACAACTAACTATGGCTACACCTTC. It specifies CASRTTNYGYTF.